Sequencing of this T cell receptor (beta chain) was carried out in a study of CD8+CD57+ T cells in acquired aplastic anemia. Study context: Sorted CD4+ and CD8+ cells gave a mean 3.2 ug DNA, range about 0.19 to 27.4 ug.

For sequencing, patients were chosen who had shown expansion of CD8+CD57+ cells by flow cytometry. The patients all had a severe acquired aplastic anemia diagnosis. Between the trimmed V and J ends, which lost 11 bases and 0 bases, there was a span of 7 bases. This CDR3 comprises 12 residues. Study-level results: There were roughly 28 CD8+ CDR3 sequences that occurred in both patients and controls. Patients versus controls showed no significant CD8+ Simpson's diversity difference.

For CDR3 and TCR beta VDJ profiling, genomic DNA was the template used. TCRdb passed the reads through MiXCR, listing each CDR3 protein once. The sample consists of 200,000 to 300,000 distinct CDR3 sequences, around 46% of them appearing once. Turning to this clonotype: Its antigen remains unidentified.

The V and J genes are TRBV12-3 or TRBV12-4 and TRBJ2-2; no clear D. The sample consisted of sorted CD4+, CD8+, or CD8+CD57+ T cells (not recorded which) from PBMCs. The receptor was derived from a human donor with aplastic anemia. The CDR3: CAVQANTGELFF. The CDR3 nucleotides are TGTGCCGTGCAGGCGAACACCGGGGAGCTGTTTTTT.